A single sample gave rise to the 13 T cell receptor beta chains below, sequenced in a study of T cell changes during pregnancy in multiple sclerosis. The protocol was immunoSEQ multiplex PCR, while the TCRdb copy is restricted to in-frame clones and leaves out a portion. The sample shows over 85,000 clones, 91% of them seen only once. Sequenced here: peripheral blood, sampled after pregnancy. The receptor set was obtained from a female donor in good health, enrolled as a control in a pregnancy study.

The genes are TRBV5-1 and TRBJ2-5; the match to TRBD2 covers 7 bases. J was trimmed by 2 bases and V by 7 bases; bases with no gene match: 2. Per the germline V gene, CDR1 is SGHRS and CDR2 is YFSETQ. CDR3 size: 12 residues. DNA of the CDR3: TGCGCCAGCCGCGGGGGACAAGAGACCCAGTACTTC. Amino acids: CASRGGQETQYF.

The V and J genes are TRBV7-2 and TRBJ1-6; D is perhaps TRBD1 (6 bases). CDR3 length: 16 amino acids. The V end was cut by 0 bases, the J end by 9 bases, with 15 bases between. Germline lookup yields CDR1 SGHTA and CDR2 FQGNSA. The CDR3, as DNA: TGTGCCAGCAGCTTAGCCGTGTTACAGGGCGGTTCACCCCTCCACTTT. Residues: CASSLAVLQGGSPLHF.

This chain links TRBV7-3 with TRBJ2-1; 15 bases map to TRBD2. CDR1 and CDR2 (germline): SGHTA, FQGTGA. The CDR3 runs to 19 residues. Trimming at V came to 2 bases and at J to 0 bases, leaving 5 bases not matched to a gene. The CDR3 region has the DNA TGTGCCAGCAGCTTAGAGGGACTAGCGGGGGGTAGCTCCTACAATGAGCAGTTCTTC. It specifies CASSLEGLAGGSSYNEQFF.

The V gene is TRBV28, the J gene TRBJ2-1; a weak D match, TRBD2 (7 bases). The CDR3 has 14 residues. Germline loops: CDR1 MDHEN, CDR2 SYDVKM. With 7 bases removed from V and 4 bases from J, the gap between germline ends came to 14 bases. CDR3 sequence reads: CASIWGGQYNEQFF. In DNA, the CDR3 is TGTGCCAGCATCTGGGGGGGGCAGTACAATGAGCAGTTCTTC.

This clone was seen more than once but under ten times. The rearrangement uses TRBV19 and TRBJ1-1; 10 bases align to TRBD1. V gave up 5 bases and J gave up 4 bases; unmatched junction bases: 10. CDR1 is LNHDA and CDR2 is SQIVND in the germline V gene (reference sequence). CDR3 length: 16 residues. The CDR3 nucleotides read TGTGCCAGTAGTCCGGGAGACAGGGGGCAAATCACTGAAGCTTTCTTT. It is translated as CASSPGDRGQITEAFF.

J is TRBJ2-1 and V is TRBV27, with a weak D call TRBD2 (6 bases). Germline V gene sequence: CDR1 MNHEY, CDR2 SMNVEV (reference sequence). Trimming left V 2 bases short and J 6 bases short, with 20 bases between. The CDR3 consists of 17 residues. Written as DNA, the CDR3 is TGTGCCAGCAGTTTAAGGTGGGGAGTGGGGACTTCCAATGAGCAGTTCTTC. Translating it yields CASSLRWGVGTSNEQFF.

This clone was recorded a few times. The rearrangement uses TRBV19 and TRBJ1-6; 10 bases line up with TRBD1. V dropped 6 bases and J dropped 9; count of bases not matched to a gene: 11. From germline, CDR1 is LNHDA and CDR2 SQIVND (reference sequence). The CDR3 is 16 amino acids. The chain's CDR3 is CASSDPRGTGVSPLHF. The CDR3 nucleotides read TGTGCCAGTAGCGATCCCCGGGGGACAGGGGTTTCACCCCTCCACTTT.

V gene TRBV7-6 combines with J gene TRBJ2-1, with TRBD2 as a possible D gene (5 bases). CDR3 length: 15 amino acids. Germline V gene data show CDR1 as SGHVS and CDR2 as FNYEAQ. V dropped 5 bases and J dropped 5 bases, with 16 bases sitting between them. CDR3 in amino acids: CASSPDAGSHNEQFF. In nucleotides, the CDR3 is TGTGCCAGCAGCCCAGATGCGGGCTCTCACAATGAGCAGTTCTTC.

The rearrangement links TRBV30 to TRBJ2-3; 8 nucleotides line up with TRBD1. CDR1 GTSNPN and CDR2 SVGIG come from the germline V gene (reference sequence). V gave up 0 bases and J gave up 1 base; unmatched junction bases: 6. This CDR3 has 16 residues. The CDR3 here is CAWSVTAGGGTDTQYF. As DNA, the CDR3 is TGTGCCTGGAGTGTAACGGCAGGGGGCGGCACAGATACGCAGTATTTT.

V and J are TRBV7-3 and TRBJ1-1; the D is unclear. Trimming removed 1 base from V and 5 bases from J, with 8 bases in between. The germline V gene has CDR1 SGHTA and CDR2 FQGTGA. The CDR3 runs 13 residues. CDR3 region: CASSLMGGTEAFF. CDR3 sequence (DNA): TGTGCCAGCAGCTTAATGGGCGGGACTGAAGCTTTCTTT.

The CDR3 bases are TGTGCCAGCCGGGGGGGGCCAGGCACCGGGGAGCTGTTTTTT. It translates to CASRGGPGTGELFF. The chain has TRBV27 and TRBJ2-2; 8 nucleotides align to TRBD2. Germline V gene sequence: CDR1 MNHEY, CDR2 SMNVEV (reference sequence). This CDR3 region has 14 residues. Trimming removed 8 bases from V and 4 bases from J; junction bases left unmatched: 6.

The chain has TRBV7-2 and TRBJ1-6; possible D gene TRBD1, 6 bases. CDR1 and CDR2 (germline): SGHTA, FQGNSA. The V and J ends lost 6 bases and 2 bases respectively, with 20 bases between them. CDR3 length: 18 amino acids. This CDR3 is CASSSITGTVAYNSPLHF. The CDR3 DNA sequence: TGTGCCAGCAGTTCAATCACAGGGACGGTCGCCTATAATTCACCCCTCCACTTT.

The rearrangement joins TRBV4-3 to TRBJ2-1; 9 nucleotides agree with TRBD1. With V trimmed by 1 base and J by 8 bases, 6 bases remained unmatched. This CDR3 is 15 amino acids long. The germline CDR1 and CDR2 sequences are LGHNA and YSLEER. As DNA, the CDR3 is TGCGCCAGCAGCCAAGTTGACAGGGGGTACTATGAGCAGTTCTTC. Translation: CASSQVDRGYYEQFF.